The rows below give T cell receptor beta chains drawn from one sample of a study of blood T cell repertoires in COVID-19. Here immunoSEQ multiplex PCR was the method, and the copy in TCRdb shows in-frame clones only, minus some. The sample has about 200,000 clones; approximately 85% are singletons. Sequenced material: peripheral blood. The receptors stem from a man in his sixties with acute or convalescent COVID-19. CDR3s include the opening cysteine and the closing phenylalanine or tryptophan. D genes are given only for firm matches. Size is stated for part of the rows, as once, few or many counts, or as a class when the clone is expanded.

V	size	J	D	CDR3	DNA
TRBV7-2	.	TRBJ2-7	TRBD2	CASSPRTSVSYEQYF	TGTGCCAGCAGCCCCAGGACTAGCGTCTCCTACGAGCAGTACTTC
TRBV7-9	.	TRBJ2-1	.	CASTTGGGPYNEQFF	TGTGCCAGCACCACCGGAGGCGGGCCATACAATGAGCAGTTCTTC
TRBV19	.	TRBJ2-7	TRBD1	CASSRDGTGVGEQYF	TGTGCCAGTAGTCGGGACGGGACAGGGGTAGGGGAGCAGTACTTC
TRBV6-5	.	TRBJ2-7	.	CASSSEGAVSYEQYF	TGTGCCAGCAGTTCCGAGGGAGCGGTATCCTACGAGCAGTACTTC
TRBV4-2	.	TRBJ2-7	.	CASSQAVAPLYEQYF	TGTGCCAGCAGCCAAGCCGTGGCCCCTCTCTACGAGCAGTACTTC
TRBV28	.	TRBJ1-1	.	CASSLPTTANTEAFF	TGTGCCAGCAGTTTGCCGACTACAGCGAACACTGAAGCTTTCTTT
TRBV24-1	.	TRBJ1-5	.	CATSDLRRDSNQPQHF	TGTGCCACCAGTGATTTGCGGCGGGACAGCAATCAGCCCCAGCATTTT
TRBV6-5	few	TRBJ1-2	TRBD1	CASSKTGQDGGYTF	TGTGCCAGCAGCAAGACGGGACAGGACGGAGGCTACACCTTC
TRBV19	.	TRBJ2-2	.	CASSGARVTGELFF	TGTGCCAGTTCAGGGGCGCGGGTCACCGGGGAGCTGTTTTTT
TRBV6-6	.	TRBJ2-3	TRBD2	CASSGREGGADTQYF	TGTGCCAGCAGTGGGCGGGAGGGTGGCGCAGATACGCAGTATTTT
TRBV7-3	.	TRBJ2-6	.	CASSLPQALGANVLTF	TGTGCCAGCAGCCTGCCCCAAGCTCTTGGGGCCAACGTCCTGACTTTC
TRBV9	.	TRBJ1-3	TRBD1	CASSANRGVTGNTIYF	TGTGCCAGCAGCGCAAACAGGGGTGTTACTGGAAACACCATATATTTT
TRBV28	once	TRBJ2-7	TRBD1	CASSTRTGIHEQYF	TGTGCCAGCAGCACTCGGACAGGGATCCACGAGCAGTACTTC
TRBV7-8	once	TRBJ1-2	.	CASSPGQNYGYTF	TGTGCCAGCAGCCCCGGACAGAACTATGGCTACACCTTC
TRBV20-1	.	TRBJ2-7	TRBD1	CSASGQVGEQYF	TGCAGTGCTAGTGGACAGGTCGGCGAGCAGTACTTC
TRBV5-1	.	TRBJ2-2	.	CASSLQLVNTGELFF	TGCGCCAGCAGCTTGCAACTAGTGAACACCGGGGAGCTGTTTTTT
TRBV28	.	TRBJ1-4	TRBD1	CASRSEGAGLNEKLFF	TGTGCCAGCAGATCGGAGGGGGCCGGACTTAATGAAAAACTGTTTTTT
TRBV5-5	.	TRBJ1-6	.	CASSFGGMDNSPLHF	TGTGCCAGCAGCTTCGGGGGTATGGATAATTCACCCCTCCACTTT
TRBV29-1	.	TRBJ2-3	.	CSGRGQLTDTQYF	TGCAGCGGGCGGGGACAGCTTACAGATACGCAGTATTTT
TRBV7-9	.	TRBJ2-1	TRBD2	CASSLRLAGDNEQFF	TGTGCCAGCAGCTTACGCCTAGCGGGGGACAATGAGCAGTTCTTC
TRBV7-2	.	TRBJ1-2	TRBD1	CASSLDRDRGPGYTF	TGTGCCAGCAGCTTAGACCGGGACAGGGGGCCTGGCTACACCTTC
TRBV11-3	.	TRBJ2-2	TRBD1	CASSPGTGTNTGELFF	TGTGCCAGCAGCCCTGGGACAGGGACGAACACCGGGGAGCTGTTTTTT
TRBV18	once	TRBJ1-4	.	CASSSGENEKLFF	TGTGCCAGCTCCTCAGGCGAGAATGAAAAACTGTTTTTT
TRBV7-9	.	TRBJ2-1	TRBD1	CATGEAYNEQFF	TGTGCGACAGGGGAAGCCTACAATGAGCAGTTCTTC
TRBV7-2	.	TRBJ2-7	TRBD1	CASSLVARGLGEQYF	TGTGCCAGCAGCTTAGTGGCCAGGGGGCTGGGGGAGCAGTACTTC
TRBV4-1	.	TRBJ2-1	.	CASSHPRGTLSYNEQFF	TGCGCCAGCAGCCATCCCCGGGGGACGCTCTCCTACAATGAGCAGTTCTTC
TRBV2	.	TRBJ1-4	TRBD1	CASRTTGVTNEKLFF	TGTGCCAGCAGAACCACAGGGGTCACTAATGAAAAACTGTTTTTT
TRBV7-8	few	TRBJ2-7	.	CASSPTASKSYEQYF	TGTGCCAGCAGCCCGACAGCGTCCAAATCCTACGAGCAGTACTTC
TRBV15	.	TRBJ2-5	TRBD2	CATSRGTAGGGETQYF	TGTGCCACCAGCAGAGGGACGGCGGGAGGAGGGGAGACCCAGTACTTC
TRBV5-1	.	TRBJ2-3	TRBD2	CASSLGGLAGPDTQYF	TGCGCCAGCAGCCTGGGGGGACTAGCGGGACCAGATACGCAGTATTTT
TRBV18	.	TRBJ2-5	.	CASSELRGSGETQYF	TGTGCCAGCTCAGAACTCAGGGGATCGGGAGAGACCCAGTACTTC
TRBV28	.	TRBJ2-1	TRBD2	CASRPTPRAGVRGNEQFF	TGTGCCAGCAGACCCACCCCCAGAGCGGGAGTAAGGGGCAATGAGCAGTTCTTC
TRBV28	.	TRBJ1-2	.	CASSFGGWGYTF	TGTGCCAGCAGTTTTGGGGGGTGGGGCTACACCTTC
TRBV7-2	.	TRBJ2-6	.	CASSLLASGANVLTF	TGTGCCAGCAGCTTATTGGCCTCTGGGGCCAACGTCCTGACTTTC
TRBV7-2	.	TRBJ1-1	.	CASSQGLTEAFF	TGTGCCAGCAGCCAAGGACTGACTGAAGCTTTCTTT
TRBV6-1	.	TRBJ1-1	TRBD1	CASSETGTSNTEAFF	TGTGCCAGCAGTGAGACAGGGACCTCGAACACTGAAGCTTTCTTT
TRBV10-3	.	TRBJ1-2	.	CAITNTGKGYTF	TGTGCCATCACCAACACAGGGAAGGGCTACACCTTC
TRBV5-1	.	TRBJ2-5	.	CASLRGGIPGETQYF	TGCGCCAGCCTGCGCGGGGGCATCCCGGGAGAGACCCAGTACTTC
TRBV28	.	TRBJ1-1	TRBD1	CASSPPGQGFVGNTEAFF	TGTGCCAGCAGTCCCCCCGGACAGGGGTTCGTGGGGAACACTGAAGCTTTCTTT
TRBV6-2/TRBV6-3	.	TRBJ2-5	TRBD1	CASSGARDSQETQYF	TGTGCCAGCAGTGGCGCCCGGGACAGCCAAGAGACCCAGTACTTC
TRBV18	.	TRBJ2-1	.	CASSPGLPGQFF	TGTGCCAGCTCACCCGGGTTGCCTGGGCAGTTCTTC
TRBV12-5	.	TRBJ2-1	TRBD2	CASGSTSGNYNEQFF	TGTGCTAGTGGTTCTACTAGCGGGAATTACAATGAGCAGTTCTTC